This T cell receptor (beta chain) was profiled in a study of blood T cell repertoires in COVID-19. About the study: PBMCs, B-cell-depleted T cells, or T cells provided the cDNA or gDNA that made up the material.

In the authors' methods: Amplification of reference gene primers was used by the study to estimate nucleated cell counts. The repertoire was sequenced with immunoSEQ multiplex PCR; TCRdb's copy has only in-frame clones and lacks some. V and J calls and clone size are given by that table; D and trimming were obtained from the DNA. In the table there are about 280,000 clones, roughly 86% of which are singletons. This CDR3 region has 14 residues. V lost 6 bases, J lost 2 bases, and 13 bases lay in between. From germline, CDR1 is LNHDA and CDR2 SQIVND (reference sequence). The sequencing sample was made of peripheral blood. The rearrangement joins TRBV19 to TRBJ1-2; D is uncertain. The clonotype was recovered from a woman in her twenties or thirties who had recovered from COVID-19. This CDR3 reads CASSPLAANYGYTF. The CDR3 nucleotides are TGTGCCAGTAGCCCCTTGGCGGCCAACTATGGCTACACCTTC.